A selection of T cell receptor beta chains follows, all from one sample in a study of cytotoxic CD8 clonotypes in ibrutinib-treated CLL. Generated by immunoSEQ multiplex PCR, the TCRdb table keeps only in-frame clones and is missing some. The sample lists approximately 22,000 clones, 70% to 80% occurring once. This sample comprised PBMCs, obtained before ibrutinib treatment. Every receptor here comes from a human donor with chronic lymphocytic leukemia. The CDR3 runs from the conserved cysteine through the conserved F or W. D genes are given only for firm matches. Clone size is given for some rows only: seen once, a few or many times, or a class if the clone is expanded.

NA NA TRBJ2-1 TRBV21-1 TGTGCCAGCAACCTGGAGCTGGGGGAAGGGCTGTGGTGGTCCTACAATGAGCAGTTCTTC CASNLELGEGLWWSYNEQFF
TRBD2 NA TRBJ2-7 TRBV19 TGTGCCAGTAGTAACCGGACTAGCGGGAGGCTCTCCTACGAGCAGTACTTC CASSNRTSGRLSYEQYF
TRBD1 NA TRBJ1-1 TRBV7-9 TGTGCCAGCAGCAAGGGACAGTTCCCGGGGAACACTGAAGCTTTCTTT CASSKGQFPGNTEAFF
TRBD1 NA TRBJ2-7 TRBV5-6 TGTGCCAGCAGCTCTCCAGGACAGGGCTTTTTCTACGAGCAGTACTTC CASSSPGQGFFYEQYF
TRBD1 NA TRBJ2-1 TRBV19 TGTGCCAGTGTAGGACAGGGACAGGCCTACAATGAGCAGTTCTTC CASVGQGQAYNEQFF
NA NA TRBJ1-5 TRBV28 TGTGCCAGCAGTTTACCGGGGAGGGGCAATCAGCCCCAGCATTTT CASSLPGRGNQPQHF
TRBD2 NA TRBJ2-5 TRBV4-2 TGTGCCAGCAGCTTGGTGGGGAGGGCCTCGGAGACCCAGTACTTC CASSLVGRASETQYF
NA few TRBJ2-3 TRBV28 TGTGCCAGCAGTTTTTTGGAACGGAGCACAGATACGCAGTATTTT CASSFLERSTDTQYF
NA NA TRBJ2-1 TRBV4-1 TGCGCCAGCAGCCCCGCAGGGACCTACAATGAGCAGTTCTTC CASSPAGTYNEQFF
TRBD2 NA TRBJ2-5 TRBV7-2 TGTGCCAGCAGCCTCAGCTTAGCGGGAGGGCAAGAGACCCAGTACTTC CASSLSLAGGQETQYF
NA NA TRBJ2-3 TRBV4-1 TGCGCCAGCAGCCAAGAGCGTTTGGGACCCGAGGTGGATACGCAGTATTTT CASSQERLGPEVDTQYF
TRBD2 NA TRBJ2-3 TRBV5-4 TGTGCCAGCACGAAGCGGGCTAGCGGGAGCACAGATACGCAGTATTTT CASTKRASGSTDTQYF
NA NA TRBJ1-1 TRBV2 TGTGCCAGCAGGGGTGGGGGTCGAGCTGAAGCTTTCTTT CASRGGGRAEAFF
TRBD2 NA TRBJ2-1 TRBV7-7 TGTGCCAGCAGCTCGGGACTAGCTGCGGATGAGCAGTTCTTC CASSSGLAADEQFF
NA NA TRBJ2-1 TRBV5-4 TGTGCCAGCAGCTTGGGGGCCTCATTCGGGGTTAATGAGCAGTTCTTC CASSLGASFGVNEQFF
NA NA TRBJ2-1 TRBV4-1 TGCGCCAGCAGCCAAGACCCGGGGGCGTGGAATGAGCAGTTCTTC CASSQDPGAWNEQFF
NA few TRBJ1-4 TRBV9 TGTGCCAGCAGTCCCCGGGGGACGGGTAATGAAAAACTGTTTTTT CASSPRGTGNEKLFF
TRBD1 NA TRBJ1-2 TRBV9 TGTGCCAGCAGAGGTCCCGGGACAGGGGGCGCTCCTTCTAACTATGGCTACACCTTC CASRGPGTGGAPSNYGYTF
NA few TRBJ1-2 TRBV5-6 TGTGCCAGCAGCTTGGAGGGGCCAGGAAGTGGCTACACCTTC CASSLEGPGSGYTF
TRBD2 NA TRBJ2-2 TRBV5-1 TGCGCCAGCAGCTTGCGGGGGGCGAACACCGGGGAGCTGTTTTTT CASSLRGANTGELFF
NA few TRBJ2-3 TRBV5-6 TGTGCCAGCAGCTTCGACAGGCGCAACACAGATACGCAGTATTTT CASSFDRRNTDTQYF
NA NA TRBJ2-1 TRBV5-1 TGCGCCAGCAGCTTGGGGGGGCTTCACAATGAGCAGTTCTTC CASSLGGLHNEQFF
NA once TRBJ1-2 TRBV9 TGTGCCAGCAGCGGAGGGATCGGGGGGCATGGCTACACCTTC CASSGGIGGHGYTF
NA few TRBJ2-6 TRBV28 TGTGCCAGCAGCCTAGTTGGGGCCAACGTCCTGACTTTC CASSLVGANVLTF
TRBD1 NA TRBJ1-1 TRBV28 TGTGCCAGCAGTACGGGGGACAGCACTGAAGCTTTCTTT CASSTGDSTEAFF
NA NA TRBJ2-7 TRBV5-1 TGCGCCAGCAGACGACAGAACTCCTACGAGCAGTACTTC CASRRQNSYEQYF
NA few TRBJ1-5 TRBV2 TGTGCCAGCAAGGGTGGGGTCCGGTCCAATCAGCCCCAGCATTTT CASKGGVRSNQPQHF
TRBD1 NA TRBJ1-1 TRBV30 TGTGCCTGGTTTAGGGGACAGGGGACTGAAGCTTTCTTT CAWFRGQGTEAFF
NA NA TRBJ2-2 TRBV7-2 TGTGCCAGCAGCTTTATGAGGGGCCGGGAGCTGTTTTTT CASSFMRGRELFF
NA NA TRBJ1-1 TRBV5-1 TGCGCCAGCAGCCCTGATAGTGGGGATTGGGCTTTCTTT CASSPDSGDWAFF
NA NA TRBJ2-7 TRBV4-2 TGTGCCAGCAGCCAAGGGGACGGGAACTCCTACGAGCAGTACTTC CASSQGDGNSYEQYF
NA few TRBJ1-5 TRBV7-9 TGTGCCAGCAGCCGCGGGGTTCAGCCCCAGCATTTT CASSRGVQPQHF
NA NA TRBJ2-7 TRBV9 TGTGCCAGCAGCGCCAGTGTGGGAGAGTCAACCTACGAGCAGTACTTC CASSASVGESTYEQYF
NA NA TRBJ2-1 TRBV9 TGTGCCAGCAGCGTAGACAGCAGACCCTACAATGAGCAGTTCTTC CASSVDSRPYNEQFF
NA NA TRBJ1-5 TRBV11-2 TGTGCCAGCAGCTTAGAGGGCGGGGGTCACCAGCCCCAGCATTTT CASSLEGGGHQPQHF
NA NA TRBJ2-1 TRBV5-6 TGTGCCAGCAGCTCGGGACTTCCTTTGAACAATGAGCAGTTCTTC CASSSGLPLNNEQFF
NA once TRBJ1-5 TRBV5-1 TGCGCCAGCAGCCTAACAAACAGTGCAAATCAGCCCCAGCATTTT CASSLTNSANQPQHF
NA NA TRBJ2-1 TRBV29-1 TGCAGCGCCGGCGGCTTAAACGCGGAGTATGAGCAGTTCTTC CSAGGLNAEYEQFF
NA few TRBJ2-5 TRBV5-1 TGCGCCAGCAGCTTGGCCGGGTTGCGGGAGACCCAGTACTTC CASSLAGLRETQYF
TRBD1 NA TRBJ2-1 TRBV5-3 TGTGCCAGAAGCTCGCAGGGGGCGGGCTCCTACAATGAGCAGTTCTTC CARSSQGAGSYNEQFF
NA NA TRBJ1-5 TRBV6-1 TGTGCCAGCAGCGGCCCGGGACCCAATCAGCCCCAGCATTTT CASSGPGPNQPQHF
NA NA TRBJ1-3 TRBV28 TGTGCCAGCAGTTTCTCTGGAAACACCATATATTTT CASSFSGNTIYF
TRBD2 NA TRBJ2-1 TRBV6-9 TGTGCCAGCAGTTATGGGACTAGCGGGAGGGGGGGCCCGTACAATGAGCAGTTCTTC CASSYGTSGRGGPYNEQFF
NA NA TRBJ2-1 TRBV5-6 TGTGCCAGCAGCTTGGGACTTACAGACTACAATGAGCAGTTCTTC CASSLGLTDYNEQFF
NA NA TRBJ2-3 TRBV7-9 TGTGCCAGCAGCCCATTCACAGATACGCAGTATTTT CASSPFTDTQYF